This T cell receptor (beta chain) was found in a study of breast tumors, draining lymph nodes, adjacent tissues. Axillary draining lymph nodes of breast cancer patients supplied the node samples. Study-wide findings and caveats: Compared with basal-like, luminal-like tumors shared significantly more repertoire with nontumor tissue. Tumor T cell lymph node origin was a supported hypothesis, not proven. Compared with lymph nodes, tumors were less diverse; compared with nontumor tissue, more. Data fit most tumor T cells coming from lymph node, expanding in tumor.

In this sample, this clonotype turned up many times. Its antigen is not known. One entry per CDR3 protein results from TCRdb running MiXCR on the multiplex PCR reads. The sample holds approximately 130,000 distinct CDR3 sequences, around 21% seen once. The germline V gene has CDR1 SNHLY and CDR2 FYNNEI. The CDR3 covers 15 residues. V trimming: 7 bases; J trimming: 8 bases; junction bases outside the gene matches: 11. V and J are TRBV2 and TRBJ2-1; 10 positions match TRBD2. The clonotype originates from a female donor with breast cancer. Some clones in this sample may be carry-over from other donors' samples. The sample comprised axillary lymph node tissue. CDR3 coding DNA: TGTGCCAGCATGTTAGCGCTAGCGGGAGTCTATGAGCAGTTCTTC. Protein: CASMLALAGVYEQFF.